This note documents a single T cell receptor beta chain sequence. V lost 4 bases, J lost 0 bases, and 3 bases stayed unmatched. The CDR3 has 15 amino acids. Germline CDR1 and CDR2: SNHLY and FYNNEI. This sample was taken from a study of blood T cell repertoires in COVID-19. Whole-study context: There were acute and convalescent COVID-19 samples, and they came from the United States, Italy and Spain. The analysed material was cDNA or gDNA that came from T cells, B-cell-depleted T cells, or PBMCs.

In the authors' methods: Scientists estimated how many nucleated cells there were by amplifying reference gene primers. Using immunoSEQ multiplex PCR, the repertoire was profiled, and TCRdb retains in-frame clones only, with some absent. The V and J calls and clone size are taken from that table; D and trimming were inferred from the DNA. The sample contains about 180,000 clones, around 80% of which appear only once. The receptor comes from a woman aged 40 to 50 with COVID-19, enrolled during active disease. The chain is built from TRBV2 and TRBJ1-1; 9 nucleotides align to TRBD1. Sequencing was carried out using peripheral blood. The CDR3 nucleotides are TGTGCCAGCAGTGGGGGACAGGGCATGAACACTGAAGCTTTCTTT. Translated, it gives CASSGGQGMNTEAFF.